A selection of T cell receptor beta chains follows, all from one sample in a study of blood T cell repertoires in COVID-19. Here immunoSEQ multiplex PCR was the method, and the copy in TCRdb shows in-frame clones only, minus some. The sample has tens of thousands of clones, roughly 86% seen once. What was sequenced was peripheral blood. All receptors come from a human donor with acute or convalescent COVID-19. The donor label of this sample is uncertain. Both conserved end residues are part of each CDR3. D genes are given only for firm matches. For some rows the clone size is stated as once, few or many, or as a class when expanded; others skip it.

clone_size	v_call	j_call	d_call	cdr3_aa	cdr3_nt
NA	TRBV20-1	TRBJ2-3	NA	CSARDLNTQYF	TGCAGTGCTAGAGATTTAAATACGCAGTATTTT
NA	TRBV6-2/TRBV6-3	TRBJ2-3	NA	CASSYRDTQYF	TGTGCCAGCAGTTATCGGGATACGCAGTATTTT
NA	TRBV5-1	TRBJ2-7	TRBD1	CASTIIQGAYEQYF	TGCGCCAGCACCATTATACAGGGGGCCTACGAGCAGTACTTC
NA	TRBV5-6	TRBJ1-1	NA	CASSLGILRGTEAFF	TGTGCCAGCAGCTTGGGGATCCTTCGAGGAACTGAAGCTTTCTTT
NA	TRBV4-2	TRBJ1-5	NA	CASSPSDIPAYQPQHF	TGTGCCAGCAGCCCCTCGGACATACCCGCTTATCAGCCCCAGCATTTT
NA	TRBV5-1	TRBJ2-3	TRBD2	CASSRTSGATDTQYF	TGCGCCAGCAGCCGGACTAGCGGGGCCACAGATACGCAGTATTTT
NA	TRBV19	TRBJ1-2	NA	CASSSLVLVQSGYTF	TGTGCCAGTAGTTCCCTCGTGCTAGTGCAGTCTGGCTACACCTTC
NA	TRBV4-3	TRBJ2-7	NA	CASSQGNRRGEQYF	TGCGCCAGCAGCCAAGGTAACAGGCGGGGCGAGCAGTACTTC
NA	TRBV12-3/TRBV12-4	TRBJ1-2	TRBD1	CASSPNRGQGYTF	TGTGCCAGCAGCCCGAACAGGGGGCAGGGCTACACCTTC
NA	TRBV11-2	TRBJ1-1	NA	CASSFGQPNTEAFF	TGTGCCAGCAGCTTCGGACAGCCGAACACTGAAGCTTTCTTT
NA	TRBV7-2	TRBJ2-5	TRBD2	CASSLAGGRETQYF	TGTGCCAGCAGTCTAGCGGGGGGGCGGGAGACCCAGTACTTC
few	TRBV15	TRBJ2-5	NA	CATSRDSGTRRETQYF	TGTGCCACCAGCAGAGACTCTGGGACTCGCCGCGAGACCCAGTACTTC
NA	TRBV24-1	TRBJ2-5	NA	CATSDLRETQYF	TGTGCCACCAGTGATTTGCGGGAGACCCAGTACTTC
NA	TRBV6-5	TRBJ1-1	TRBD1	CASSWDRESTEAFF	TGTGCCAGCAGTTGGGACAGGGAATCAACTGAAGCTTTCTTT
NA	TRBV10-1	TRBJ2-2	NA	CASSEGSANTGELFF	TGCGCCAGCAGTGAGGGCTCCGCGAACACCGGGGAGCTGTTTTTT
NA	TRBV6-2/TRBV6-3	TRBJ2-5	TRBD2	CASRPASGGRETQYF	TGTGCCAGCAGACCTGCTAGCGGGGGTAGAGAGACCCAGTACTTC
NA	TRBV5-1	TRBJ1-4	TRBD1	CASSLGQGAQNEKLFF	TGCGCCAGCAGCTTGGGACAGGGGGCGCAAAATGAAAAACTGTTTTTT
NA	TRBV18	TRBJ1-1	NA	CASSPQGGADTEAFF	TGTGCCAGCTCACCGCAAGGAGGGGCGGACACTGAAGCTTTCTTT
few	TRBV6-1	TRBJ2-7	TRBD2	CASSLGGGATYEQYF	TGTGCCAGCAGTCTTGGCGGGGGGGCCACCTACGAGCAGTACTTC
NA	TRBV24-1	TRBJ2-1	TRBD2	CATSDFGTSYNEQFF	TGTGCCACCAGTGATTTCGGGACTAGCTACAATGAGCAGTTCTTC
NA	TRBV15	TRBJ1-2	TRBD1	CATSRDRGQIYGYTF	TGTGCCACCAGCAGAGATAGGGGGCAGATCTATGGCTACACCTTC
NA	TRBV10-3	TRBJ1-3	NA	CAIRAQGNGNTIYF	TGTGCCATCAGGGCACAGGGAAATGGAAACACCATATATTTT
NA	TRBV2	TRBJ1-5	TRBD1	CASSEWAGGRQPQHF	TGTGCCAGCAGTGAGTGGGCAGGGGGAAGGCAGCCCCAGCATTTT
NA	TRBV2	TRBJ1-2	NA	CASYRVNYGYTF	TGTGCCAGCTACAGGGTGAACTATGGCTACACCTTC
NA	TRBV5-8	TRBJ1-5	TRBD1	CASSLPGQGKDQPQHF	TGTGCCAGCAGCTTGCCCGGACAGGGAAAAGATCAGCCCCAGCATTTT
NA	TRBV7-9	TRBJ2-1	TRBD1	CASNIPRTGKGISYNEQFF	TGTGCCAGCAACATTCCGCGGACAGGGAAGGGTATCTCCTACAATGAGCAGTTCTTC
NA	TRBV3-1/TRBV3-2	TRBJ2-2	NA	CASSHNGVTGELFF	TGTGCCAGCAGCCACAACGGGGTCACGGGGGAGCTGTTTTTT
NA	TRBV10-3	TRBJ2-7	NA	CAISESRNLGENEQYF	TGTGCCATCAGTGAGTCCAGGAACCTAGGGGAAAACGAGCAGTACTTC
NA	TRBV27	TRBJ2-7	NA	CASRPRLVGEQYF	TGTGCCAGCAGACCACGACTAGTGGGTGAGCAGTACTTC
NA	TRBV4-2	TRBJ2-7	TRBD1	CASSQEGPGQGNKYEQYF	TGTGCCAGCAGCCAAGAAGGCCCGGGACAGGGAAACAAATACGAGCAGTACTTC
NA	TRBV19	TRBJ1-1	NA	CASSIDLRGNEAFF	TGTGCCAGTAGTATAGATCTTCGGGGGAATGAAGCTTTCTTT
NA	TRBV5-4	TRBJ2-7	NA	CASSFGGQSYEQYF	TGTGCCAGCAGCTTCGGGGGACAGTCCTACGAGCAGTACTTC
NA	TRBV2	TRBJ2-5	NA	CASSEARPSDGETQYF	TGTGCCAGCAGTGAAGCGCGCCCTAGCGACGGGGAGACCCAGTACTTC
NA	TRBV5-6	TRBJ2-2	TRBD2	CASSWRGLGKGGELFF	TGTGCCAGCAGCTGGAGGGGACTAGGAAAAGGCGGGGAGCTGTTTTTT
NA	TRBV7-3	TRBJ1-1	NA	CASSLTGSSEAFF	TGTGCCAGCAGCTTAACGGGCAGTAGTGAAGCTTTCTTT
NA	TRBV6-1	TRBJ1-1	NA	CASSEVHGFFTEAFF	TGTGCCAGCAGTGAAGTACACGGGTTCTTCACTGAAGCTTTCTTT
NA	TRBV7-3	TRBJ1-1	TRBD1	CASSPGQGFGEAFF	TGTGCCAGCAGCCCGGGACAGGGGTTTGGTGAAGCTTTCTTT
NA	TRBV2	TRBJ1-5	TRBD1	CASSPGQVNQPQHF	TGTGCCAGCAGCCCGGGACAGGTTAATCAGCCCCAGCATTTT
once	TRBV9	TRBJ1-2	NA	CASNRDNNYGYTF	TGTGCCAGCAACCGGGACAATAACTATGGCTACACCTTC